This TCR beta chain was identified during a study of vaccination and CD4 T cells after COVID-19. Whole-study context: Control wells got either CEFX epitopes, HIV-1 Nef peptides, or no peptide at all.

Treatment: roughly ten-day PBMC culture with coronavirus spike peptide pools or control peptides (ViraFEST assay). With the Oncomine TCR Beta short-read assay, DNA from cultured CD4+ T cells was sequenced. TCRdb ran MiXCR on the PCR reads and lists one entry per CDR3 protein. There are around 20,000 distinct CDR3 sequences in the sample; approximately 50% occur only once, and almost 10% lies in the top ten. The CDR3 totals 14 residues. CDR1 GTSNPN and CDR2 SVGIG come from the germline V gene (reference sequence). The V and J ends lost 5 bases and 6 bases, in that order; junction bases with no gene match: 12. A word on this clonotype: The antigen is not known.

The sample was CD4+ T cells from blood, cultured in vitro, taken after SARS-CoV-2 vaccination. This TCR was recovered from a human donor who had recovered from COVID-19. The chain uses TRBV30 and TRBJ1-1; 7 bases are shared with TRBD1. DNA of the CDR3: TGTGCCTGGGAGTACAGGGGAAAGGGCTCTGAAGCTTTCTTT. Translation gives CAWEYRGKGSEAFF.